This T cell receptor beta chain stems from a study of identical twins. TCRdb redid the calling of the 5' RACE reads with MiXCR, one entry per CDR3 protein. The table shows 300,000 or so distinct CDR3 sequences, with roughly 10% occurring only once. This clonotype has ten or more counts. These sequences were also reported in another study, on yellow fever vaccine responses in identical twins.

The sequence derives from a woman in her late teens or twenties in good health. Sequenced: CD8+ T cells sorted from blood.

The CDR3 spells CSVETGNTEAFF. Written as DNA, the CDR3 is TGCAGCGTTGAGACAGGGAACACTGAAGCTTTCTTT. The J gene is TRBJ1-1, the V gene TRBV29-1, with D possibly TRBD1 on 6 matching bases. The germline V gene encodes CDR1 SQVTM and CDR2 ANQGSEA. This CDR3 contains 12 residues. V lost 3 bases and J lost 1, with 6 bases in between.